This T cell receptor beta chain is from a study of vaccination and CD4 T cells after COVID-19 (dated by TCRdb to about 2022). Background on the whole study: In the convalescent cohort there were six males and four females, among whom were two Hispanic individuals, seven Caucasians, two Asians and one multiracial person. The spike-specific CD4+ TCR repertoire was compared before and after mRNA vaccination in over nine COVID-19 convalescent patients and 4 infection-naive healthy vaccine recipients. Control cultures used a CEFX viral epitope pool as positive control, an HIV-1 Nef peptide pool as negative control, or no peptide. Participants got two doses of the Pfizer-BioNTech BNT162b2 vaccine (n=8) or two doses of the Moderna mRNA-1273 vaccine (n=2). The time from the second vaccine dose to post-vaccine blood sampling had a median of roughly 77 days and ranged from about 12 to 241 days. Post-COVID blood samples were collected from convalescent patients a median of around 100 days after diagnosis, with a range of roughly 35 to 180 days. Overlapping spike peptide pools from SARS-CoV-2 and from the common cold coronaviruses HCoV-NL63, HCoV-OC43 and HCoV-229E were used as culture stimuli. Here is what the overall study found, with its caveats: In convalescent patients, a median about 90% of post-vaccine SARS-CoV-2-reactive clones were detected only after vaccination, and vaccine-specific priming was suggested by this finding. Of the vaccine-specific clones in convalescent patients, 304 of 307, or nearly all, reacted only to SARS-CoV-2 spike and did not cross-react with common cold coronaviruses. Although the median number of SARS-CoV-2-reactive clonotypes went up from roughly 19 after infection to 35 to 40 after vaccination, the increase was not significant. Relatively few convalescent patients were included in the study, and early timepoints after natural infection were not analyzed.

Notes on this clonotype: Its recognized antigen is unknown. No much larger clonotype is one base removed from it; base qualities were not supplied.

The sample's treatment or condition label, in plain terms: roughly ten-day PBMC culture with coronavirus spike peptide pools or control peptides (ViraFEST assay). The ViraFEST assay, used in the study, expanded antigen-specific T cells with peptide pools and then identified the expanded clonotypes through TCR sequencing. The absence of prior SARS-CoV-2 infection in healthy vaccine recipients was confirmed by negative nucleocapsid antibody tests before and after vaccination. PBMCs were cultured at about 2 million per well in IMDM supplemented with around 5% human AB serum and 9 to 10 IU/ml IL-2, with approximately 9.2 ug/ml peptide pools added. On days 3 and 7, half of the culture medium was replaced with fresh IL-2-containing medium. After 10 to 11 days of culture, CD4+ T cells were isolated by negative selection using the EasySep CD4+ T cell isolation kit. Ficoll-Paque Plus gradient centrifugation was used to isolate PBMCs from whole blood, and the isolated PBMCs were then either used fresh or cryopreserved at -140C. Culture conditions were generally each tested in triplicate wells.

Library construction relied on PCR. At the Johns Hopkins FTIC core, DNA from the cultured CD4+ T cells underwent TCR sequencing with the Oncomine TCR Beta short-read assay. Genomic DNA was extracted from the cultured CD4+ T cells with the QIAamp micro DNA kit. Oncomine TCR Beta libraries from cultured CD4+ T cells were pooled using unique dual indexes and sequenced on an Illumina iSeq 100. As for how the authors treated the data: Non-productive sequences were filtered out, and CDR3s that did not start with C, did not end with F or W, or were shorter than 7 amino acids were discarded. The MANAFEST web application was used to identify antigen-specific clonotypes by comparing peptide-stimulated wells against reference wells and other culture wells. For a clone to be called positive, the clone needed an FDR below 0.05, an odds ratio above 5, and a productive frequency above 0.1% in at least two of three replicate wells. A clonotype counted as cross-reactive if it showed significant expansion both in the SARS-CoV-2 spike wells and in at least one common cold coronavirus spike condition. Levenshtein distances (stringdist) and unrooted phylogenetic trees (ape) in R version 3.6.1 were used to assess CDR3 homology. TCRdb reprocessed the public reads (quality trimming at Q25 with fastp, clone calling with MiXCR) and kept in-frame beta chains. A single entry per CDR3 protein holds the most common genes and DNA from its merged rows. These V and J calls originate from TCRdb's pipeline instead of the authors' own analysis. Across this sample there are 10,000 to 15,000 distinct CDR3 sequences, with around 70% seen only once. The ten largest account for 8.1% of the sample.

V is reduced by 3 bases and J by 1 base, leaving a spacing of 15 bases between them. The CDR3 sequence holds 16 residues, the cysteine and phenylalanine included. Only the CDR3 region is kept as DNA, spanning 48 bases read in frame from base 1. According to the germline V gene (reference sequence), CDR1 reads WNHNN and CDR2 reads SYGVQD. The rearranged segments are TRBV10-1 and TRBJ1-1, with an unclear D gene assignment. This clonotype was sampled from a human donor who received a COVID-19 vaccine. The sample here was CD4+ T cells from blood, cultured in vitro, taken after SARS-CoV-2 vaccination. CDR3 loop: CASSDRALLTNTEAFF. The bases are TGCGCCAGCAGTGATAGGGCCCTTCTTACGAACACTGAAGCTTTCTTT.